A selection of T cell receptor beta chains follows, all from one sample in a study of cytomegalovirus exposure and HLA in healthy donors. Sequenced by immunoSEQ multiplex PCR; TCRdb stores in-frame clones only, minus some. Found here are some 130,000 clones, 79% of them singletons; the top ten hold 2%. Sequenced: PBMCs. The receptors were gathered from a man aged 18 to 30 in good health and CMV-seronegative. CDR3s include the opening cysteine and the closing phenylalanine or tryptophan. The D gene is left open where the match is weak. Clone sizes are given selectively: once, few, many, or a class where the clone is expanded.

abundance	v_gene	d_gene	j_gene	CDR3aa	CDR3nt
few	TRBV5-1	-	TRBJ1-3	CASSLGTASGNTIYF	TGCGCCAGCAGCTTGGGGACAGCTTCTGGAAACACCATATATTTT
few	TRBV6-6	-	TRBJ1-3	CASSYDRVSGNTIYF	TGTGCCAGCAGTTACGACAGAGTCTCTGGAAACACCATATATTTT
-	TRBV7-8	TRBD2	TRBJ2-5	CASLAREGGQETQYF	TGTGCCAGCCTCGCCAGGGAGGGTGGTCAAGAGACCCAGTACTTC
-	TRBV5-6	-	TRBJ1-2	CASSLVGANYGYTF	TGTGCCAGCAGCTTGGTCGGTGCGAACTATGGCTACACCTTC
-	TRBV10-1	TRBD2	TRBJ2-1	CASSEREGPNEQFF	TGCGCCAGCAGTGAGCGGGAGGGCCCCAATGAGCAGTTCTTC
once	TRBV5-4	TRBD1	TRBJ2-1	CASSSGTGGYNEQFF	TGTGCCAGCAGCTCCGGGACAGGGGGCTACAATGAGCAGTTCTTC
-	TRBV15	TRBD1	TRBJ1-4	CATSTRQGRTNEKLFF	TGTGCCACCAGCACTCGACAGGGCCGAACTAATGAAAAACTGTTTTTT
-	TRBV4-2	TRBD2	TRBJ2-3	CASSQGLAGTDTQYF	TGTGCCAGCAGCCAGGGGCTAGCGGGCACAGATACGCAGTATTTT
-	TRBV7-9	TRBD1	TRBJ1-1	CSSSFGDRDPTEAFF	TGTTCCAGCAGCTTTGGGGACAGGGATCCCACTGAAGCTTTCTTT
-	TRBV25-1	TRBD1	TRBJ1-2	CASREDRGGGGYTF	TGTGCCAGCAGGGAGGACAGGGGAGGAGGTGGCTACACCTTC
-	TRBV7-6	TRBD2	TRBJ2-7	CASSLGERDYEQYF	TGTGCCAGCAGCTTAGGTGAGCGGGACTACGAGCAGTACTTC
-	TRBV7-6	-	TRBJ1-2	CASSLLGEEDYGYTF	TGTGCCAGCAGCTTACTGGGCGAGGAGGACTATGGCTACACCTTC
-	TRBV27	-	TRBJ2-3	CASKRAADTQYF	TGTGCCAGCAAGCGGGCGGCAGATACGCAGTATTTT
-	TRBV10-1	TRBD1	TRBJ1-5	CAGSGPTGDSNQPQHF	TGCGCCGGCAGTGGGCCGACAGGGGATAGCAATCAGCCCCAGCATTTT
-	TRBV30	TRBD1	TRBJ2-2	CALTGGPNTGELFF	TGTGCCTTAACAGGGGGCCCGAACACCGGGGAGCTGTTTTTT
-	TRBV5-1	-	TRBJ1-4	CASSLASGRNEKLFF	TGCGCCAGCAGCTTGGCTTCAGGGCGTAATGAAAAACTGTTTTTT
-	TRBV7-9	TRBD2	TRBJ2-1	CASSLGSGRAVEQFF	TGTGCCAGCAGCTTAGGCAGCGGGAGGGCCGTCGAGCAGTTCTTC
once	TRBV30	TRBD1	TRBJ1-2	CAWSKGRGAYGYTF	TGTGCCTGGAGTAAGGGCAGGGGGGCCTATGGCTACACCTTC